The clone carrying this TCR beta chain was seen at least ten times. No ophthalmopathy within 18 months of follow-up signified stable hyperthyroidism. The TCR beta CDR3 regions underwent amplification from RNA transcripts. RT-PCR in the first round used HTBI primers; a second-round multiplex PCR followed. TCRdb reprocessed the multiplex PCR reads with MiXCR, giving one entry per CDR3 protein. The data hold 500,000 to 700,000 distinct CDR3 sequences, with 22% observed a single time. The record originates from a study of Graves' ophthalmopathy and Graves' hyperthyroidism. V was trimmed by 0 bases and J by 7 bases, leaving 18 bases between them. The V gene's germline CDR1 is SGHTA and CDR2 FQGNSA. This CDR3 region has 17 residues.

The V gene is TRBV7-2, the J gene TRBJ2-2; D ambiguous. The sequence came from a woman under 30 with stable Graves' hyperthyroidism. Some clones in this sample may be carry-over from other donors' samples. Material for sequencing was peripheral blood. The CDR3 DNA reads TGTGCCAGCAGCTTAGCGACGAGCCGAGGCCCCCGCGGGGAGCTGTTTTTT. Its translation: CASSLATSRGPRGELFF.